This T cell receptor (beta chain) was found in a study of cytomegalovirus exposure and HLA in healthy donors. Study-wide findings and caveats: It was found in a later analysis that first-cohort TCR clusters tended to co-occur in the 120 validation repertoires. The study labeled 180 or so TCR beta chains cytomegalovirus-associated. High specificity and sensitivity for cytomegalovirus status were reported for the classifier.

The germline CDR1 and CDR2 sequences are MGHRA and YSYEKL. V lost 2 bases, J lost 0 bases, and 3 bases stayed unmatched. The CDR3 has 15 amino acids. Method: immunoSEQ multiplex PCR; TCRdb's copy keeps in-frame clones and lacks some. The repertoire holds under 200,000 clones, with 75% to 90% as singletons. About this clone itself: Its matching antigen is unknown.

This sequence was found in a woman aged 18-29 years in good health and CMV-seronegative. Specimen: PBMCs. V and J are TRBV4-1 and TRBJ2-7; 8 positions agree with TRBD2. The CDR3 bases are TGCGCCAGCAGCCAAAGCGGGGGCCTCTCCTACGAGCAGTACTTC. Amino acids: CASSQSGGLSYEQYF.